These T cell receptor beta chains were read from a single sample in a study of cytomegalovirus exposure and HLA in healthy donors. The data were produced by immunoSEQ multiplex PCR, yet TCRdb's version contains in-frame clones alone and is incomplete. The sample lists some 180,000 clones; roughly a tenth were seen once. Sequencing was performed on PBMCs. The receptors come from a woman aged 25-40 years in good health and CMV-seropositive. Both conserved end residues are part of each CDR3. Not all rows give a size; the values are once, few, many and, for expanded clones, a class.

length: 16
size: NA
V: TRBV9
J: TRBJ2-3
CDR3: CASSLGGRAVTDTQYF

length: 15
size: NA
V: TRBV5-1
J: TRBJ2-7
CDR3: CASSPLREGGYEQYF

length: 14
size: NA
V: TRBV13
J: TRBJ2-7
CDR3: CASSSGTGIYEQYF

length: 14
size: NA
V: TRBV27
J: TRBJ2-4
CDR3: CASSQTGGADIQYF

length: 14
size: few
V: TRBV19
J: TRBJ1-5
CDR3: CASSTGGWGQPQHF

length: 17
size: NA
V: TRBV13
J: TRBJ2-5
CDR3: CASSASGTGRGKETQYF

length: 15
size: few
V: TRBV29-1
J: TRBJ2-7
CDR3: CSVEIVTGNWDEQYF

length: 16
size: few
V: TRBV18
J: TRBJ1-2
CDR3: CASSPPGTGVNYGYTF

length: 16
size: few
V: TRBV6-4
J: TRBJ1-1
CDR3: CASSDSWKQVNTEAFF

length: 10
size: few
V: TRBV20-1
J: TRBJ2-5
CDR3: CSASKETQYF

length: 12
size: NA
V: TRBV2
J: TRBJ2-7
CDR3: CASSEASFEQYF

length: 12
size: few
V: TRBV29-1
J: TRBJ1-1
CDR3: CSVDRTNTEAFF

length: 16
size: NA
V: TRBV6-1
J: TRBJ1-5
CDR3: CASSEGTGVFNQPQHF

length: 13
size: NA
V: TRBV6-5
J: TRBJ1-2
CDR3: CASSPGLSYGYTF

length: 15
size: few
V: TRBV28
J: TRBJ2-2
CDR3: CASNLGQVFPGELFF

length: 13
size: NA
V: TRBV2
J: TRBJ2-7
CDR3: CARGQGGGREQYF

length: 17
size: NA
V: TRBV19
J: TRBJ2-5
CDR3: CASSMRGLAGGRETQYF

length: 12
size: NA
V: TRBV6-1
J: TRBJ2-1
CDR3: CASSRVNNEQFF

length: 15
size: NA
V: TRBV5-1
J: TRBJ1-2
CDR3: CASSLTGGAVYGYTF

length: 18
size: NA
V: TRBV30
J: TRBJ1-6
CDR3: CAWRETTGLSSYNSPLHF

length: 13
size: NA
V: TRBV7-7
J: TRBJ1-5
CDR3: CASGEGPNQPQHF

length: 15
size: few
V: TRBV5-1
J: TRBJ1-4
CDR3: CASSLTGPGGEKLFF

length: 16
size: few
V: TRBV5-4
J: TRBJ2-2
CDR3: CASTLAVPGYTGELFF

length: 14
size: NA
V: TRBV5-3
J: TRBJ2-1
CDR3: CARQQASSYNEQFF

length: 16
size: NA
V: TRBV5-5
J: TRBJ1-3
CDR3: CASSPDQDFSGNTIYF

length: 17
size: few
V: TRBV18
J: TRBJ2-1
CDR3: CASSPRLVRSSYNEQFF

length: 13
size: few
V: TRBV5-1
J: TRBJ2-7
CDR3: CASSLDLGDEQYF

length: 15
size: few
V: TRBV9
J: TRBJ2-5
CDR3: CASSVGGAVQETQYF

length: 14
size: NA
V: TRBV5-8
J: TRBJ1-2
CDR3: CASSLYGQGNGYTF

length: 13
size: NA
V: TRBV5-8
J: TRBJ2-5
CDR3: CASSLGQAETQYF

length: 15
size: NA
V: TRBV9
J: TRBJ2-3
CDR3: CASSPRGGNTDTQYF

length: 16
size: many
V: TRBV5-1
J: TRBJ2-1
CDR3: CASSSRGVGRYNEQFF

length: 13
size: NA
V: TRBV18
J: TRBJ2-1
CDR3: CASSPRAYNEQFF

length: 14
size: few
V: TRBV7-9
J: TRBJ2-3
CDR3: CASTLSGYTDTQYF

length: 13
size: NA
V: TRBV30
J: TRBJ1-6
CDR3: CAWSDNRNSPLHF

length: 16
size: NA
V: TRBV27
J: TRBJ1-1
CDR3: CASSRDQGIAETEAFF

length: 14
size: NA
V: TRBV30
J: TRBJ2-3
CDR3: CAWSISGPTDTQYF

length: 15
size: NA
V: TRBV4-1
J: TRBJ2-3
CDR3: CASSQVGAGTDTQYF

length: 13
size: few
V: TRBV27
J: TRBJ1-5
CDR3: CASSLSLGQPQHF

length: 15
size: few
V: TRBV9
J: TRBJ1-1
CDR3: CASSEGIGRQTEAFF

length: 14
size: NA
V: TRBV19
J: TRBJ2-7
CDR3: CASSRRLETYEQYF

length: 15
size: few
V: TRBV7-2
J: TRBJ1-2
CDR3: CASSPDRAILYGYTF

length: 14
size: few
V: TRBV23-1
J: TRBJ2-7
CDR3: CASIPERPPYEQYF

length: 15
size: NA
V: TRBV6-1
J: TRBJ1-1
CDR3: CASSEQQYQNTEAFF

length: 13
size: NA
V: TRBV2
J: TRBJ2-7
CDR3: CASTSGRVWEQYF

length: 14
size: few
V: TRBV5-1
J: TRBJ2-3
CDR3: CASSLDRLTDTQYF

length: 16
size: few
V: TRBV21-1
J: TRBJ1-3
CDR3: CASSKDNRSSGNTIYF

length: 12
size: few
V: TRBV2
J: TRBJ2-7
CDR3: CASLGLAGVGYF

length: 15
size: NA
V: TRBV6-6
J: TRBJ1-4
CDR3: CASRQQGATNEKLFF

length: 14
size: few
V: TRBV7-9
J: TRBJ2-7
CDR3: CASSLFDRTYEQYF

length: 15
size: few
V: TRBV5-6
J: TRBJ1-3
CDR3: CASSLGVFSGNTIYF

length: 20
size: few
V: TRBV19
J: TRBJ1-6
CDR3: CASSLLGGFDRSSYNSPLHF

length: 16
size: few
V: TRBV15
J: TRBJ2-1
CDR3: CATSRDPVGSSNEQFF

length: 17
size: few
V: TRBV19
J: TRBJ2-2
CDR3: CASSSGTSGSKSGELFF